These 27 T cell receptor beta chains came from one sample sequenced in a study of identical twins. TCRdb re-derived calls from the 5' RACE reads in MiXCR, one entry per CDR3 protein. This table holds roughly 720,000 distinct CDR3 sequences, 15% to 20% found once. The data also belong to a second study, concerning T cells expressing NK-cell markers.

The sequenced sample was PBMCs. All receptors come from a woman aged 18-29 years in good health.

In its sample, this clonotype was seen a few times. This chain uses TRBV5-1 with TRBJ2-3; the match to TRBD1 covers 9 bases. The CDR3 runs 16 residues. V lost 4 bases and J lost 4; bases outside the gene matches: 10. CDR1 SGHRS and CDR2 YFSETQ come from the germline V gene. The CDR3 loop reads CASSPSRDRVPDTQYF. CDR3 bases: TGCGCCAGCAGCCCAAGTCGGGACAGGGTCCCAGATACGCAGTATTTT.

The chain couples TRBV5-1 to TRBJ2-7, with a tentative D call TRBD2 (6 bases). This CDR3 contains 14 residues. The germline V and J ends were trimmed by 4 bases and 1 base, with 12 bases remaining between them. Germline V lookup: CDR1 SGHRS, CDR2 YFSETQ. CDR3 in DNA: TGCGCCAGCAGCACGGAGGGGTCATCCTACGAGCAGTACTTC. It codes for CASSTEGSSYEQYF.

The rearrangement joins TRBV11-2 to TRBJ2-2; D is perhaps TRBD1 (5 bases). Trimming shortened V by 5 bases and J by 1 base, and 11 bases separated the two germline ends. Germline V CDR1 and CDR2: SGHAT, FQNNGV. This CDR3 is built from 15 residues. CDR3 sequence (DNA): TGTGCCAGCAGCCCTCGACAGAGGAACACCGGGGAGCTGTTTTTT. It yields the protein CASSPRQRNTGELFF.

This clonotype has ten or more counts. The gene calls are TRBV12-3 or TRBV12-4 and TRBJ2-1; no clear D gene. V was clipped by 6 bases and J by 9 bases, with 18 bases between them. This CDR3 is built from 14 residues. CDR3 loop: CASSSTTQYGEQFF. The DNA of the CDR3 is TGTGCCAGCAGCTCCACAACACAGTATGGTGAGCAGTTCTTC.

This chain links TRBV4-2 with TRBJ2-5, with D perhaps given as TRBD1 or TRBD2 (6 bases each). V was cut by 0 bases and J by 1 base, with 9 bases left in between. Germline V lookup: CDR1 LGHNA, CDR2 YNFKEQ. There are 15 residues in the CDR3. CDR3 sequence reads: CASSQESGAQETQYF. The CDR3 nucleotides read TGTGCCAGCAGCCAAGAATCGGGGGCCCAAGAGACCCAGTACTTC.

This clonotype was detected a few times. The junction departs from the called germline gene at one end, perhaps through a read error. The CDR3 protein is CASSGTGPKNIQYF. CDR3 nucleotides: TGTGCCAGCAGCGGGACAGGGCCCAAGAACATTCAGTACTTC. The gene calls are TRBV11-2 and TRBJ2-4; 9 nucleotides match TRBD1. Germline loops: CDR1 SGHAT, CDR2 FQNNGV. The CDR3 extends over 14 amino acids.

This clonotype appeared once. The V gene is TRBV3-1, the J gene TRBJ2-7, with TRBD2 matching over 10 bases. The V gene's germline CDR1 is LGHDT and CDR2 YNNKEL (reference sequence). The CDR3 is 18 residues long. Trimming removed 0 bases from V and 1 base from J; junction bases left unmatched: 9. Here the CDR3 reads CASSQEIMSGRVSYEQYF. CDR3 DNA: TGTGCCAGCAGCCAAGAAATTATGAGCGGGAGGGTGTCCTACGAGCAGTACTTC.

The CDR3: CASKTTGNSGANVLTF. The DNA of the CDR3 is TGTGCCAGCAAGACCACAGGGAACTCTGGGGCCAACGTCCTGACTTTC. The J gene is TRBJ2-6, the V gene TRBV6-1; TRBD1 is a possible D gene (6 bases). This CDR3 is built from 16 residues. Between the trimmed V and J ends, which lost 7 bases and 0 bases, there was a span of 13 bases. Germline V CDR1 and CDR2: MNHNS, SASEGT.

This clonotype was observed a handful of times. J is TRBJ2-7 and V is TRBV12-3 or TRBV12-4; D call uncertain. V lost 3 bases and J 0 bases, leaving 9 bases between the germline ends. The CDR3 runs to 14 residues. CDR3 bases: TGTGCCAGCAGTTTGGTCCCGGACTCCTACGAGCAGTACTTC. Residues: CASSLVPDSYEQYF.

This clonotype came up a few times. The rearrangement links TRBV25-1 to TRBJ2-3, with D maybe TRBD1 (5 bases). The CDR3 has 15 amino acids. With 9 bases removed from V and 5 bases from J, the gap between germline ends came to 21 bases. Germline V CDR1 and CDR2: MGHDK, SYGVNS. CDR3 sequence: CASNGDRDNGDTQYF. The CDR3 nucleotides read TGTGCCAGTAACGGAGACAGAGACAACGGAGATACGCAGTATTTT.

This clonotype was counted a few times. The chain carries TRBV9 and TRBJ2-1, with D possibly matching TRBD2 (6 bases). The CDR3 runs 15 residues. V was pared by 3 bases and J by 0 bases, with 10 bases between. Looked up from germline, CDR1 is SGDLS and CDR2 is YYNGEE. DNA for the CDR3: TGTGCCAGCAGCGCGGAGGGATACTCCTACAATGAGCAGTTCTTC. This codes for CASSAEGYSYNEQFF.

This clonotype appeared a few times. The chain employs TRBV7-9 and TRBJ2-2; D remains ambiguous. The V end was cut by 5 bases, the J end by 7 bases, with 8 bases between. There are 12 residues in the CDR3. Germline V gene lookup returns CDR1 SEHNR and CDR2 FQNEAQ (reference sequence). The CDR3, as DNA: TGTGCCAGCAGCCCCTTTGGCGGGGAGCTGTTTTTT. This translates into CASSPFGGELFF. The entire variable domain, with the rest obtained from reference TRBV7-9 and TRBJ2-2, is as follows: DTGVSQNPRHKITKRGQNVTFRCDPISEHNRLYWYRQTLGQGPEFLTYFQNEAQLEKSRLLSDRFSAERPKGSFSTLEIQRTEQGDSAMYLCASSPFGGELFFGEGSRLTVL.

This clonotype was detected a few times. The rearrangement uses TRBV7-9 and TRBJ2-1; no reliable D call. This CDR3 is 14 amino acids long. V lost 1 base and J lost 3, with 7 bases in between. CDR1 and CDR2 (germline): SEHNR, FQNEAQ (reference sequence). CDR3 in amino acids: CASSLEAGYNEQFF. The CDR3 region has the DNA TGTGCCAGCAGCTTAGAGGCAGGCTACAATGAGCAGTTCTTC.

The chain employs TRBV12-5 and TRBJ2-4; 11 bases map to TRBD1. The J segment lost 6 bases and the V segment lost 6 bases, leaving 7 bases of the junction unmatched. Looked up from germline, CDR1 is LGHNT and CDR2 is FRNRAP. The CDR3 extends over 15 amino acids. The CDR3 nucleotides read TGTGCTAGTGGCACCCCCGGGACAGGGGGAAACATTCAGTACTTC. Protein sequence: CASGTPGTGGNIQYF.

This clonotype was seen more than once but under ten times. V usage is TRBV5-5 and J usage is TRBJ2-2, with a weak D call TRBD2 (6 bases). The length of the CDR3 is 15 residues. Trimming pared 0 bases from V and 6 bases from J, leaving 12 bases between. From germline, CDR1 is SGHKS and CDR2 YYEKEE (reference sequence). The CDR3 DNA is TGTGCCAGCAGCTTGGTCTTCGGGGGTCCCGGGGAGCTGTTTTTT. Protein: CASSLVFGGPGELFF.

At least ten counts were recorded for this clonotype. This chain links TRBV14 with TRBJ2-1, with D hard to call. This CDR3 region has 13 residues. Germline loops: CDR1 SGHDN, CDR2 FVKESK. Trimming pared 2 bases from V and 7 bases from J, leaving 9 bases between. The CDR3 DNA is TGTGCCAGCAGCCAAATAATCAGGAATGAGCAGTTCTTC. Protein product: CASSQIIRNEQFF.

This sequence joins TRBV20-1 and TRBJ2-7; TRBD1 aligns across 9 bases. The ends lost 4 bases at V and 6 bases at J; junction bases unmatched: 10. The germline gives CDR1 DFQATT, CDR2 SNEGSKA (reference sequence). The CDR3 totals 14 residues. The CDR3 nucleotides read TGCAGTGCTAACCATCCGGGACAGGGATCCGAGCAGTACTTC. Amino acids: CSANHPGQGSEQYF.

This clonotype was recorded many times. This chain connects TRBV12-3 or TRBV12-4 to TRBJ1-1; no definite D call. The CDR3 is made up of 13 amino acids. Trimming removed 2 bases at V and 1 base at J, with 5 bases between. The CDR3 here is CASSLTWNTEAFF. The CDR3 DNA follows: TGTGCCAGCAGTTTAACTTGGAACACTGAAGCTTTCTTT.

The chain couples TRBV6-2 or TRBV6-3 to TRBJ2-1; 12 bases map to TRBD2. CDR1 and CDR2 (germline): MNHEY, SVGEGT. With V trimmed by 0 bases and J by 6 bases, 6 bases remained unmatched. This CDR3 is built from 17 residues. The CDR3 bases are TGTGCCAGCAGTTACTCCCTAGCGGGAGGGCGTCGCAATGAGCAGTTCTTC. Protein product: CASSYSLAGGRRNEQFF.

The rearrangement joins TRBV6-1 to TRBJ2-2; possible D gene TRBD1, 6 bases. The germline V and J ends were trimmed by 6 bases and 1 base, with 12 bases remaining between them. The CDR3 runs 15 residues. Germline CDR1 and CDR2: MNHNS and SASEGT. The CDR3 coding sequence is TGTGCCAGCAGGAATCCGGGACAGAACACCGGGGAGCTGTTTTTT. It translates to CASRNPGQNTGELFF.

This clonotype was counted between two and nine times. The CDR3 DNA is TGCGCCAGCAGTTCCGGGACCCTGGCTAACTATGGCTACACCTTC. Translating gives CASSSGTLANYGYTF. This chain links TRBV5-1 with TRBJ1-2, with D perhaps TRBD1 (5 bases). This CDR3 has 15 residues. V lost 5 bases and J 0 bases, leaving 14 bases between the germline ends. CDR1 and CDR2 (germline): SGHRS, YFSETQ.

This clonotype was seen only a few times. The chain joins TRBV4-3 to TRBJ2-2, with a possible D match to TRBD1 (6 bases). Trimming cost V 3 bases and J 7 bases, with 15 bases left between them. CDR3 length: 15 residues. Looked up from germline, CDR1 is LGHNA and CDR2 is YSLEER. The CDR3 DNA is TGCGCCAGCAGCCAGGGTTGGGGGCAAGACGGGGAGCTGTTTTTT. Translating it yields CASSQGWGQDGELFF.

DNA of the CDR3: TGTGCCAGCAGCTTCGATCGGGACGAGCAGTACTTC. Protein sequence: CASSFDRDEQYF. The gene calls are TRBV5-6 and TRBJ2-7; D is undetermined. Germline CDR1 SGHDT, CDR2 YYEEEE. This CDR3 is 12 amino acids long. V shed 2 bases and J shed 5 bases, with 8 bases lying between them.

This clonotype was seen only a few times. The gene calls are TRBV5-6 and TRBJ2-5, with TRBD1 as a possible D gene (6 bases). The V gene's germline CDR1 is SGHDT and CDR2 YYEEEE. V lost 2 bases to trimming and J lost 2 bases, with 16 bases between them. This CDR3 comprises 16 residues. The CDR3 region is CASSFKLAGTQETQYF. The CDR3 DNA is TGTGCCAGCAGCTTTAAATTGGCCGGGACACAAGAGACCCAGTACTTC.

V is TRBV20-1 and J is TRBJ2-3; tentatively, D is TRBD1 (6 bases). Per germline, CDR1 DFQATT and CDR2 SNEGSKA (reference sequence). V was trimmed by 6 bases and J by 5 bases, leaving 18 bases between them. CDR3 length equals 14 residues. The CDR3 sequence: CSARGQQGEDTQYF. CDR3 sequence (DNA): TGCAGTGCCCGAGGACAGCAAGGGGAAGATACGCAGTATTTT.

The chain recombines TRBV9 with TRBJ1-5, with a tentative D call TRBD1 (5 bases). This CDR3 is built from 13 residues. Germline-derived CDR1 and CDR2 are SGDLS and YYNGEE. V lost 4 bases, J lost 7 bases, and 12 bases lay in between. In nucleotides, the CDR3 is TGTGCCAGCAGCCAGGGTTGGGGACAGCCCCAGCATTTT. It codes for CASSQGWGQPQHF.

V is TRBV5-1 and J is TRBJ2-2, with D perhaps matching TRBD1 (6 bases). This CDR3 is built from 15 residues. Germline V gene sequence: CDR1 SGHRS, CDR2 YFSETQ. V lost 2 bases, J lost 0 bases, and 8 bases lay in between. The CDR3 loop reads CASSFTGTNTGELFF. The CDR3 nucleotides are TGCGCCAGCAGCTTCACAGGGACGAACACCGGGGAGCTGTTTTTT. Complete variable domain (other parts from reference TRBV5-1 and TRBJ2-2): KAGVTQTPRYLIKTRGQQVTLSCSPISGHRSVSWYQQTPGQGLQFLFEYFSETQRNKGNFPGRFSGRQFSNSRSEMNVSTLELGDSALYLCASSFTGTNTGELFFGEGSRLTVL.